The TCR beta chain described here comes from a study of radiotherapy plus CTLA-4 blockade in lung cancer (dated by TCRdb to the late 2010s). Study-level background: Objective responses were observed in more than 15% of enrolled patients, and disease control was achieved in 30% to 40%. Study-wide findings and limitations: The strongest predictors of response were reported to be early dynamic shifts in blood T cell clones along with a rise in serum interferon-beta following radiation. After treatment with radiotherapy and ipilimumab, TCR clones that originated in tumors expanded in peripheral blood.

Points on this clone: Its recognized antigen is unknown. The record has no base qualities; no much larger clone is one base away.

The study tested focal radiation therapy combined with CTLA-4 blockade (ipilimumab) in patients with chemo-refractory metastatic non-small-cell lung cancer. Trimming at the junction amounts to 0 bases on V and 0 bases on J, and the germline ends lie 6 bases apart. Spanning cysteine to phenylalanine, the CDR3 consists of 14 amino acids. Only the CDR3 DNA stays, 42 bases, in frame from base 1. The germline V gene provides CDR1 MGHRA and CDR2 YSYEKL. The protocol used for the library was the immunoSEQ multiplex PCR assay. In its TCRdb copy, this immuneACCESS table keeps in-frame sequences only and misses some clones. Where compared with another copy, unresolved V genes explain less than half of these, and the others have no known cause. For this sample the table gives about 60,000 clones, of which around 80% were detected only once. 4% of the sample rests with the top ten.

Sequencing used peripheral blood, obtained from a patient treated with radiotherapy plus ipilimumab. The V and J genes are TRBV4-1 and TRBJ2-7, with no confidently assigned D gene. The source of this sequence is a human donor with non-small cell lung cancer who had a partial response to radiotherapy plus ipilimumab. The CDR3 reads as follows: CASSQDPNSYEQYF. The DNA sequence reads TGCGCCAGCAGCCAAGATCCCAACTCCTACGAGCAGTACTTC.